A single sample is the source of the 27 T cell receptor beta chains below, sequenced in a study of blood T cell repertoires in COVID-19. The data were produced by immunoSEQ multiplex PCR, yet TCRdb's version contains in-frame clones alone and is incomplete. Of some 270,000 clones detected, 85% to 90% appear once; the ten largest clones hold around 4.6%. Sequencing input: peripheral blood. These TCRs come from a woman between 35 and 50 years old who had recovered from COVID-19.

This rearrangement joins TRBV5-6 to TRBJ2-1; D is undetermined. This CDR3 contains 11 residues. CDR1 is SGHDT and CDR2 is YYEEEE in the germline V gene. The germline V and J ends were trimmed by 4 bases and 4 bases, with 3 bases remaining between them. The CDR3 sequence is CASSRYNEQFF. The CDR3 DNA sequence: TGTGCCAGCAGCCGTTACAATGAGCAGTTCTTC.

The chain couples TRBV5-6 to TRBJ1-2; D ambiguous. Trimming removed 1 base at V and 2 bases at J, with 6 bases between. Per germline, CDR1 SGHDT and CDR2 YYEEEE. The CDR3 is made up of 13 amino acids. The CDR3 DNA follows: TGTGCCAGCAGCTTGTTGGAGAACTATGGCTACACCTTC. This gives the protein CASSLLENYGYTF.

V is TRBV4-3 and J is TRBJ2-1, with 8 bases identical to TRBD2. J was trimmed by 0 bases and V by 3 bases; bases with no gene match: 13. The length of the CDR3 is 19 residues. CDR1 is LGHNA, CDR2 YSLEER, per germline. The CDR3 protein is CASSHFRAAGTSSYNEQFF. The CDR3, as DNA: TGCGCCAGCAGCCATTTCAGGGCTGCCGGGACTAGCTCCTACAATGAGCAGTTCTTC.

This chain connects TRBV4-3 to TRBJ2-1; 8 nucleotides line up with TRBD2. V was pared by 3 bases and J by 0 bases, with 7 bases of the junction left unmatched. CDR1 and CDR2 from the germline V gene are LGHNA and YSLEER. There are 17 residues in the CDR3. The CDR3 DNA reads TGCGCCAGCAGCCACCATAAAAGCGGGAGCTCCTACAATGAGCAGTTCTTC. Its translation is CASSHHKSGSSYNEQFF.

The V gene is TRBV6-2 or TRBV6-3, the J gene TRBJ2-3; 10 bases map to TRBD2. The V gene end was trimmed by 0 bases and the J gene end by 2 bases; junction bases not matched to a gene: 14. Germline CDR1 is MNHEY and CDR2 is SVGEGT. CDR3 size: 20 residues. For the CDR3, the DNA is TGTGCCAGCAGTTACTCTTCCAGCGGGAGGGCCGAGTCTAACACAGATACGCAGTATTTT. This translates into CASSYSSSGRAESNTDTQYF.

The CDR3 loop reads CASSGNAATEAFF. The DNA of the CDR3 is TGTGCCAGCAGCGGTAATGCGGCTACTGAAGCTTTCTTT. V usage is TRBV2 and J usage is TRBJ1-1, with D unresolved. This CDR3 contains 13 residues. Germline CDR1 reads SNHLY; CDR2 reads FYNNEI. V was pared by 6 bases and J by 5 bases, with 13 bases between.

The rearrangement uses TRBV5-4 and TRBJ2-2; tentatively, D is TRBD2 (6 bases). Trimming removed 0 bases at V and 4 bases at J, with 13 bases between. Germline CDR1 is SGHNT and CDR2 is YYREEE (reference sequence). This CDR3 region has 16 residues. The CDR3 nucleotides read TGTGCCAGCAGCTTGGAGTGGCACGGGGGCACCGGGGAGCTGTTTTTT. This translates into CASSLEWHGGTGELFF.

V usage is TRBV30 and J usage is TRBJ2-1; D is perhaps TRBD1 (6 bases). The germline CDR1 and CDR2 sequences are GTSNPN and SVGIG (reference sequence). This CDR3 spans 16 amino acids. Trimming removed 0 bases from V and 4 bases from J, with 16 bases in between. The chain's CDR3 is CAWSVLALRGYNEQFF. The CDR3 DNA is TGTGCCTGGAGTGTATTGGCCCTAAGGGGGTACAATGAGCAGTTCTTC.

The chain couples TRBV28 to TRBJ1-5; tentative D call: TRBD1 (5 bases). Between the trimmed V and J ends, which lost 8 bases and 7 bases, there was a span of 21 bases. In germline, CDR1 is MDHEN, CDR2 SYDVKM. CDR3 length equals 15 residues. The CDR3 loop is CASARGTNGDQPQHF. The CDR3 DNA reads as TGTGCCAGCGCCCGGGGGACTAACGGGGACCAGCCCCAGCATTTT.

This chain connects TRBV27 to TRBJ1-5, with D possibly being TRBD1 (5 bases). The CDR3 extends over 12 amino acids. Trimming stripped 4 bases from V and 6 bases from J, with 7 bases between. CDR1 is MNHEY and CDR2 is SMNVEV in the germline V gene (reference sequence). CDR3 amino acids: CASSWRGQPQHF. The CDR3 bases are TGTGCCAGCAGTTGGAGGGGTCAGCCCCAGCATTTT.

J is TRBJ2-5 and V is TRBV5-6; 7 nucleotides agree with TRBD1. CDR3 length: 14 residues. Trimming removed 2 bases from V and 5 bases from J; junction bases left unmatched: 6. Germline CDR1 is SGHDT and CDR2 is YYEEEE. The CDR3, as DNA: TGTGCCAGCAGCTTTCAGGGGGTGTATGAGACCCAGTACTTC. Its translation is CASSFQGVYETQYF.

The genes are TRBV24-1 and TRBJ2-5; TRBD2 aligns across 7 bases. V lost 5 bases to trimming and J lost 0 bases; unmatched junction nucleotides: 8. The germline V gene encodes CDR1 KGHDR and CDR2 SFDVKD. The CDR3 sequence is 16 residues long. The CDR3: CATSATTREDQETQYF. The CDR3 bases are TGTGCCACCAGTGCGACCACCCGGGAGGACCAAGAGACCCAGTACTTC.

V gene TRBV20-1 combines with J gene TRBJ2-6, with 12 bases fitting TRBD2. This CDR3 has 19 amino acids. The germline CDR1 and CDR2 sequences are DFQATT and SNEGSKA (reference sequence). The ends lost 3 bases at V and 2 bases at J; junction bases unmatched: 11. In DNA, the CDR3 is TGCAGTGCTAGTACTAGCGGGAGGATAGGTAGTACTGGGGCCAACGTCCTGACTTTC. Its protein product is CSASTSGRIGSTGANVLTF.

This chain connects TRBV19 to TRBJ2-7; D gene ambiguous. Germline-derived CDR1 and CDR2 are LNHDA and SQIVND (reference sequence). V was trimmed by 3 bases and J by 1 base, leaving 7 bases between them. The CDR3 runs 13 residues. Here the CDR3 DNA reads TGTGCCAGTAGTATCGAGAGATCCTACGAGCAGTACTTC. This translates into CASSIERSYEQYF.

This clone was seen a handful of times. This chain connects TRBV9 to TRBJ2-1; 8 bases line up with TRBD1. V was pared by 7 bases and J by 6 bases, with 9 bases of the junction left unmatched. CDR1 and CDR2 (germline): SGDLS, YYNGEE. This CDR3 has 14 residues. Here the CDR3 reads CASGTGQTFNEQFF. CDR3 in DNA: TGTGCCAGCGGGACAGGCCAGACTTTCAATGAGCAGTTCTTC. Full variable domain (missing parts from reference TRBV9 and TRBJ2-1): DSGVTQTPKHLITATGQRVTLRCSPRSGDLSVYWYQQSLDQGLQFLIQYYNGEERAKGNILERFSAQQFPDLHSELNLSSLELGDSALYFCASGTGQTFNEQFFGPGTRLTVL.

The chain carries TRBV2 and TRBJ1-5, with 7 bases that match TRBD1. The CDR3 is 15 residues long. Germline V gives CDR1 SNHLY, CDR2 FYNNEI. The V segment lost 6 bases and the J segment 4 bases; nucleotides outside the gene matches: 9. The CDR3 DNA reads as TGTGCCAGCAGACCTCCGGGACAGCGTAATCAGCCCCAGCATTTT. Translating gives CASRPPGQRNQPQHF.

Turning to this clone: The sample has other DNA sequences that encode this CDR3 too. The CDR3 bases are TGCGCCAGCAGCACCTTGACAGCCACGTCCTCTGGGGCCAACGTCCTGACTTTC. This codes for CASSTLTATSSGANVLTF. This chain joins TRBV5-1 and TRBJ2-6; tentatively, D is TRBD1 (5 bases). V gave up 4 bases and J gave up 0 bases, with 17 bases separating them. Germline V gene sequence: CDR1 SGHRS, CDR2 YFSETQ. This CDR3 has 18 amino acids.

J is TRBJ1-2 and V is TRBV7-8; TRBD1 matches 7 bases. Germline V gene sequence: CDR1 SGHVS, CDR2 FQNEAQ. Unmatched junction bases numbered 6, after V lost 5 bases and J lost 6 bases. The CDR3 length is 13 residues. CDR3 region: CASSRGGTDGYTF. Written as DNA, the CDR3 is TGTGCCAGCAGCCGCGGTGGGACAGATGGCTACACCTTC.

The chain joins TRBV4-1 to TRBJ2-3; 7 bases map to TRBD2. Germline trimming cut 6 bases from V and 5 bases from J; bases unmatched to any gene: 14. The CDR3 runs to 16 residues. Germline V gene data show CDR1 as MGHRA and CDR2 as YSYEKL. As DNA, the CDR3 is TGCGCCAGCAGATCCAAGGGGCGGGAGTATCAAGATACGCAGTATTTT. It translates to CASRSKGREYQDTQYF.

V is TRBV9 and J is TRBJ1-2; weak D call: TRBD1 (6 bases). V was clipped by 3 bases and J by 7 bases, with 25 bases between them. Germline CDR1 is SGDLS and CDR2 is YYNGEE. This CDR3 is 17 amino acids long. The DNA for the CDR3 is TGTGCCAGCAGCGCACCCCGGGACACCCCTTTTCGGGTTGGCTACACCTTC. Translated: CASSAPRDTPFRVGYTF.

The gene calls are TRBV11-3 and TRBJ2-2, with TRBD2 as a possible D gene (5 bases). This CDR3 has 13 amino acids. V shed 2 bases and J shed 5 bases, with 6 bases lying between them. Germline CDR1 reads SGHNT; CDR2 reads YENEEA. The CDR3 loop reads CASSLSGTGELFF. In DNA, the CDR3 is TGTGCCAGCAGCTTAAGCGGAACCGGGGAGCTGTTTTTT. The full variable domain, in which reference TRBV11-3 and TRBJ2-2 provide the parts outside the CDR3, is EAGVVQSPRYKIIEKKQPVAFWCNPISGHNTLYWYLQNLGQGPELLIRYENEEAVDDSQLPKDRFSAERLKGVDSTLKIQPAELGDSAVYLCASSLSGTGELFFGEGSRLTVL.

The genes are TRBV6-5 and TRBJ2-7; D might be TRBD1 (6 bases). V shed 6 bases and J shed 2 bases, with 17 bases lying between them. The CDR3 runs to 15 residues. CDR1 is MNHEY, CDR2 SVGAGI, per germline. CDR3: CASSPVGHPPYEQYF. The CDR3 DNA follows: TGTGCCAGCAGCCCAGTGGGACATCCTCCCTACGAGCAGTACTTC.

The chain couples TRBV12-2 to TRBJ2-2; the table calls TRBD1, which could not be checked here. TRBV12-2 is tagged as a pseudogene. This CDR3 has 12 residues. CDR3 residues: CASRLGPGELFF. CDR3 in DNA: TGTGCAAGTCGCTTAGGGCCCGGGGAGCTGTTTTTT.

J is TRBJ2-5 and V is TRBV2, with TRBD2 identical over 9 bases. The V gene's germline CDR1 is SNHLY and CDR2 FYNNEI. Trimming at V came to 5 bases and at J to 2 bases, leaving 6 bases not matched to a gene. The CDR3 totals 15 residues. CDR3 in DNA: TGTGCCAGCAGTTTCAACGCGGGGGGGCAAGAGACCCAGTACTTC. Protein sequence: CASSFNAGGQETQYF.

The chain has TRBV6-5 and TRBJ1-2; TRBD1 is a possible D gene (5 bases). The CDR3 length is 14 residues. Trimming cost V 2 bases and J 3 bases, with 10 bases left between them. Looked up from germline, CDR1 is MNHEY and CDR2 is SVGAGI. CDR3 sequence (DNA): TGTGCCAGCAGTTACGGAGGGGCCGACTATGGCTACACCTTC. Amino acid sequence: CASSYGGADYGYTF.

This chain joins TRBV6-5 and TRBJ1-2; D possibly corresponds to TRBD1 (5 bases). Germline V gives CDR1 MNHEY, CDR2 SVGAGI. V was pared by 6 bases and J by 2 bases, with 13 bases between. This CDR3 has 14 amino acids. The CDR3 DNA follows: TGTGCCAGCAGCCTCCGACAGACGAACTATGGCTACACCTTC. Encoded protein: CASSLRQTNYGYTF.

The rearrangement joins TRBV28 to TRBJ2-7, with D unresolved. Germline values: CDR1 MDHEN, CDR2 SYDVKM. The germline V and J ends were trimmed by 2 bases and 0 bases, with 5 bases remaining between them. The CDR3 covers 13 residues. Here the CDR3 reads CASSLLSSYEQYF. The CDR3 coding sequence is TGTGCCAGCAGTTTACTGAGCTCCTACGAGCAGTACTTC.